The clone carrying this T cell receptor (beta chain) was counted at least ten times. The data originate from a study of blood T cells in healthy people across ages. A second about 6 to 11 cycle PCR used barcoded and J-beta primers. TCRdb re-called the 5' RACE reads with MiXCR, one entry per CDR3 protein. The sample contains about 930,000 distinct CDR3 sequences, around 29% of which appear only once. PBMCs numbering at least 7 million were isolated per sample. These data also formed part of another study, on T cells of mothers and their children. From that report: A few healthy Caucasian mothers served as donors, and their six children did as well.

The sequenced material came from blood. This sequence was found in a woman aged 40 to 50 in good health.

CDR3 nucleotide sequence: TGCAGTGCCGAGGGGCGAACTAGCACAGATACGCAGTATTTT. Residues: CSAEGRTSTDTQYF. The chain uses TRBV20-1 and TRBJ2-3; D possibly matches TRBD1 or TRBD2 (5 bases each). The V end was cut by 6 bases, the J end by 0 bases, with 13 bases between. The CDR3 has 14 residues. Germline CDR1 is DFQATT and CDR2 is SNEGSKA (reference sequence).